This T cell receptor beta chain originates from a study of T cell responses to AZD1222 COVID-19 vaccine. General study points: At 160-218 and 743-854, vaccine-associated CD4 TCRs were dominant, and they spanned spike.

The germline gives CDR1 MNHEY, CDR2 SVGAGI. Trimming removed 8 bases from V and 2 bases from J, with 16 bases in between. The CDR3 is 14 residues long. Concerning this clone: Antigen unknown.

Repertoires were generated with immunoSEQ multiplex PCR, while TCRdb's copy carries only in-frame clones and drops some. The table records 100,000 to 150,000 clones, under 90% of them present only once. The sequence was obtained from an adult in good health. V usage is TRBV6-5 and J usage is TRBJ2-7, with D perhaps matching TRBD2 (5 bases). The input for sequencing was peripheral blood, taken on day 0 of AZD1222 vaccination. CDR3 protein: CASYSTGGTYEQYF. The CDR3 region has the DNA TGTGCCAGCTATTCGACCGGAGGCACCTACGAGCAGTACTTC.